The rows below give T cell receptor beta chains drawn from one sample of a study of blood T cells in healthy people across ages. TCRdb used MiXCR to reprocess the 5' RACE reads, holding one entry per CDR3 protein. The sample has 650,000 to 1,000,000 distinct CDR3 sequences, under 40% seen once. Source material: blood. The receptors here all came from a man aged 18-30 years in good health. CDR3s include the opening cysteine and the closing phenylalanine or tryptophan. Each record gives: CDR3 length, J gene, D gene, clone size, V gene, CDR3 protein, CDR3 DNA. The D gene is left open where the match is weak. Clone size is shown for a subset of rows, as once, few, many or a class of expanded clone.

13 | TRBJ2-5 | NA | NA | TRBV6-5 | CASRGRTSETQYF | TGTGCCAGCAGGGGCAGGACGTCAGAGACCCAGTACTTC
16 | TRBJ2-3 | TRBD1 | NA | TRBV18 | CASSPVDRGSTDTQYF | TGTGCCAGCTCACCGGTCGACAGGGGTAGCACAGATACGCAGTATTTT
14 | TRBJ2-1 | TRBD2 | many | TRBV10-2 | CASSEGTSTNEQFF | TGCGCCAGCAGTGAGGGGACTAGCACCAATGAGCAGTTCTTC
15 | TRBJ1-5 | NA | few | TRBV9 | CASSVDAGVNQPQHF | TGTGCCAGCAGCGTAGACGCAGGGGTCAATCAGCCCCAGCATTTT
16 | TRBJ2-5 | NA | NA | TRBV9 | CASSVPARASYNEQYF | TGTGCCAGCAGCGTGCCGGCCAGAGCTTCCTACAATGAGCAGTACTTC
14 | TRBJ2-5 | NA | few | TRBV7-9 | CASSPQQGRETQYF | TGTGCCAGCAGCCCACAACAGGGGAGGGAGACCCAGTACTTC
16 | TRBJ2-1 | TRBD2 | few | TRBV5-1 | CASSIGLAGGRNEQFF | TGCGCCAGCAGCATCGGACTAGCGGGGGGGCGGAATGAGCAGTTCTTC
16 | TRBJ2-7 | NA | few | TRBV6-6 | CASSYGGQTYSYEQYF | TGTGCCAGCAGTTACGGTGGGCAGACCTACTCCTACGAGCAGTACTTC
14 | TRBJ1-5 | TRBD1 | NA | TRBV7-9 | CASSLGQDSQPQHF | TGTGCCAGCAGCCTCGGACAGGATAGCCAGCCCCAGCATTTT
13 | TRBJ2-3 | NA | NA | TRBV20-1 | CSAQHAAADTQYF | TGCAGTGCTCAGCACGCGGCGGCAGATACGCAGTATTTT
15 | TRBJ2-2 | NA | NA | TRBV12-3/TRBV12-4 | CASSPGIGLTGELFF | TGTGCCAGCAGTCCCGGGATAGGGCTTACCGGGGAGCTGTTTTTT
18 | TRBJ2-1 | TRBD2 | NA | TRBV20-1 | CSATVPGTSGKTYNEQFF | TGCAGTGCTACCGTTCCCGGGACTAGCGGAAAAACCTACAATGAGCAGTTCTTC
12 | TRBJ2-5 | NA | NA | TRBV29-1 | CSGRRSQETQYF | TGCAGTGGAAGACGTAGCCAAGAGACCCAGTACTTC
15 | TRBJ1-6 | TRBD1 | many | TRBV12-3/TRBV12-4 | CASSQTGQGNSPLHF | TGTGCCAGCAGTCAGACGGGACAGGGAAATTCACCCCTCCACTTT
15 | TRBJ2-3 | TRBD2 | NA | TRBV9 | CASSRGGSSTDTQYF | TGTGCCAGCAGCCGGGGGGGGTCTAGCACAGATACGCAGTATTTT
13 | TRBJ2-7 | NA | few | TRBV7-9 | CASSPQNDYEQYF | TGTGCCAGCAGCCCGCAGAACGACTACGAGCAGTACTTC
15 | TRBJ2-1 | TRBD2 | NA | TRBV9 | CASSISGGAYNEQFF | TGTGCCAGCAGCATTAGCGGGGGGGCTTACAATGAGCAGTTCTTC
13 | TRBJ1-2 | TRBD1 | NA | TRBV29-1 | CSVKLDRVDGYTF | TGCAGCGTTAAACTAGACAGGGTTGATGGCTACACCTTC
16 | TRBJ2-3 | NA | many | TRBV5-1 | CASSLVGGKFTDTQYF | TGCGCCAGCAGCTTGGTTGGCGGGAAATTCACAGATACGCAGTATTTT
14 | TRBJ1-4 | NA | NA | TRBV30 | CAWRFQTTNEKLFF | TGTGCCTGGAGATTCCAAACAACTAATGAAAAACTGTTTTTT
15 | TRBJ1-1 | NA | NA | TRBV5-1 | CASSWRGTRSTEAFF | TGCGCCAGCAGCTGGCGGGGGACTCGGAGCACTGAAGCTTTCTTT
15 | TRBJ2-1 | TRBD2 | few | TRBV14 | CASSRQGLPSNEQFF | TGTGCCAGCAGCCGTCAGGGACTACCATCCAATGAGCAGTTCTTC
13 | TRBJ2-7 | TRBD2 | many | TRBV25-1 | CASRSGTTREQYF | TGTGCCAGCAGATCCGGGACTACTAGGGAGCAGTACTTC
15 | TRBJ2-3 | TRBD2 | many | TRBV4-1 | CASSLPSGSTDTQYF | TGCGCCAGCAGTCTCCCTAGCGGAAGCACAGATACGCAGTATTTT
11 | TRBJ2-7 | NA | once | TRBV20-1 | CSAGRGYEQYF | TGCAGTGCTGGGAGGGGGTATGAGCAGTACTTC
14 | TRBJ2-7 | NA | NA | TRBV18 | CASSPNPGWDEQYF | TGTGCCAGCTCACCAAATCCCGGATGGGACGAGCAGTACTTC
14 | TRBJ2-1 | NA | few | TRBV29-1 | CSVENQLVYNEQFF | TGCAGCGTTGAGAATCAGCTAGTTTACAATGAGCAGTTCTTC
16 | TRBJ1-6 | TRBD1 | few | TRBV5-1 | CASSLATGGSNSPLHF | TGCGCCAGCAGCTTGGCAACAGGGGGCTCTAATTCACCCCTCCACTTT
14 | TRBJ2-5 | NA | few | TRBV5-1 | CASSLRSGQETQYF | TGCGCCAGCAGCTTGAGAAGCGGCCAAGAGACCCAGTACTTC
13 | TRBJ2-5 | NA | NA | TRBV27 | CASSFGGLGTQYF | TGTGCCAGCAGTTTCGGGGGCTTGGGGACCCAGTACTTC
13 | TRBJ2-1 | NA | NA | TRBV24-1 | CATSDLTNNEQFF | TGTGCCACCAGTGATTTGACAAACAATGAGCAGTTCTTC
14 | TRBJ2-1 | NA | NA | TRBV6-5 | CASSPTDRGNEQFF | TGTGCCAGCAGCCCTACGGATAGAGGTAATGAGCAGTTCTTC
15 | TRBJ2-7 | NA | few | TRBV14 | CASSQDLGNFYEQYF | TGTGCCAGCAGCCAAGATTTAGGGAATTTCTACGAGCAGTACTTC
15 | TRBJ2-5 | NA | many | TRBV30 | CAWTHGISDQETQYF | TGTGCCTGGACTCACGGGATATCGGATCAAGAGACCCAGTACTTC
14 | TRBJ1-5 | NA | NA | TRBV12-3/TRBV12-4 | CASTLGGSGQPQHF | TGTGCCAGCACCCTCGGAGGCTCGGGGCAGCCCCAGCATTTT
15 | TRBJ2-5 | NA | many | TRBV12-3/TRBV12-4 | CASSFGGPHEETQYF | TGTGCCAGCAGTTTCGGGGGGCCCCACGAAGAGACCCAGTACTTC
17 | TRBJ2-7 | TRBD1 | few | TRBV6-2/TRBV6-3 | CASSTRILRDSSYEQYF | TGTGCCAGCAGCACACGGATCCTCCGGGACAGCTCCTACGAGCAGTACTTC
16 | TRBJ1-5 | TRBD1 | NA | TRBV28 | CASSPRDRKSNQPQHF | TGTGCCAGCAGCCCTAGGGACAGGAAAAGCAATCAGCCCCAGCATTTT
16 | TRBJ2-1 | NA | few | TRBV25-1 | CASSPPGTFSYNEQFF | TGTGCCAGCAGCCCGCCTGGCACCTTCTCCTACAATGAGCAGTTCTTC
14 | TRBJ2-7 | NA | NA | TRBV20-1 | CSARLGSPYNEQYF | TGCAGTGCCCGCCTTGGCAGCCCTTACAATGAGCAGTACTTC
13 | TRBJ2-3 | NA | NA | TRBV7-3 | CASSQMDADTQYF | TGTGCCAGCAGCCAAATGGACGCAGATACGCAGTATTTT
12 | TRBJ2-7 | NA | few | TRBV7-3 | CANSLKSYEQYF | TGTGCCAACAGCTTAAAGTCCTACGAGCAGTACTTC
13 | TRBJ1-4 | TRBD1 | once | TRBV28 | CASRQGYGEKLFF | TGTGCCTCCCGACAGGGGTATGGTGAAAAACTGTTTTTT
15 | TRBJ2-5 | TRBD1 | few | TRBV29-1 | CSVAKGTANGEAQYF | TGCAGCGTTGCGAAGGGGACAGCCAACGGAGAGGCCCAGTACTTC
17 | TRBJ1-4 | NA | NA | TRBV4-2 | CASSQDSTAATNEKLFF | TGTGCCAGCAGCCAAGATTCCACGGCAGCAACTAATGAAAAACTGTTTTTT
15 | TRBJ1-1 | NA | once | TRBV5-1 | CASSTEGQTNTEAFF | TGCGCCAGCAGCACCGAAGGACAAACGAACACTGAAGCTTTCTTT
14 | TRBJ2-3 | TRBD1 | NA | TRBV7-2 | CASGMDRGSDTQYF | TGTGCCAGCGGTATGGACAGGGGATCAGATACGCAGTATTTT
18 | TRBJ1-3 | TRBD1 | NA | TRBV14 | CASSRTGTGGAGGNTIYF | TGTGCCAGCAGCCGAACCGGGACAGGGGGCGCCGGTGGAAACACCATATATTTT
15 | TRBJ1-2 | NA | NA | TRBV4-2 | CASSQGVGDSFGYTF | TGTGCCAGCAGCCAAGGAGTAGGCGACTCTTTTGGCTACACCTTC
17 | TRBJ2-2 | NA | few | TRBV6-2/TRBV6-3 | CASSYSVTDSNTGELFF | TGTGCCAGCAGTTACTCCGTGACAGATTCGAACACCGGGGAGCTGTTTTTT
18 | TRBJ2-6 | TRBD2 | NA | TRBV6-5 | CASSYGGLAWSGANVLTF | TGTGCCAGCAGTTACGGTGGACTAGCATGGTCTGGGGCCAACGTCCTGACTTTC
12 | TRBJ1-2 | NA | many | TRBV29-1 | CSVGTGRPGYTF | TGCAGCGTCGGGACCGGGCGTCCGGGCTACACCTTC
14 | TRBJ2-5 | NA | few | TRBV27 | CASSLSEGWQTQYF | TGTGCCAGCAGTTTATCAGAGGGGTGGCAGACCCAGTACTTC
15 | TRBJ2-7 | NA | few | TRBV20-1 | CSARSDRRAYNEQYF | TGCAGTGCCAGGTCCGATCGTCGGGCCTACAATGAGCAGTACTTC
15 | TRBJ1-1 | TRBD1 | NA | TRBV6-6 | CASSGRDRRISEAFF | TGTGCCAGCAGTGGCCGGGACAGGAGGATTAGTGAAGCTTTCTTT
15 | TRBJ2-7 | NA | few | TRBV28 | CASTPEGPVVDEQYF | TGTGCCAGCACCCCGGAGGGCCCAGTCGTGGATGAGCAGTACTTC
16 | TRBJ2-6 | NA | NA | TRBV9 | CASSVNRASGANVLTF | TGTGCCAGCAGCGTAAACAGGGCCTCTGGGGCCAACGTCCTGACTTTC
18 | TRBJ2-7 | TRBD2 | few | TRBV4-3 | CASSQQSGSGGSYNEQYF | TGCGCCAGCAGCCAACAGTCTGGTAGCGGGGGCTCCTACAATGAGCAGTACTTC
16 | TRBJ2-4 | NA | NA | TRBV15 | CATSEGQILAKNIQYF | TGTGCCACCAGCGAAGGACAGATCTTAGCCAAAAACATTCAGTACTTC
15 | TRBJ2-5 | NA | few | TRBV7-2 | CASSLALPRGETQYF | TGTGCCAGCAGCTTAGCCTTACCGCGGGGAGAGACCCAGTACTTC